The 32 T cell receptor beta chains below were found in one sample sequenced in a study of T cell repertoires in cytomegalovirus infection. TCRdb passed the reads through MiXCR, listing each CDR3 protein once. Found here are 400,000 to 600,000 distinct CDR3 sequences, about 42% of them singletons; the top ten hold roughly two fifths. Their recognized antigens are unknown. The material sequenced was cultured PBMCs, taken from culture after CMV antigen stimulation. The receptor source for this set is a human donor in good health (CMV status not recorded). Some clones in this sample may be carry-over from other donors' samples.

This clonotype occurred a few times. This chain connects TRBV12-3 or TRBV12-4 to TRBJ1-1; 9 nucleotides align to TRBD1. The CDR3 length is 15 residues. Unmatched junction bases numbered 9, after V lost 5 bases and J lost 5 bases. The CDR3 region is CASSPGQGRGTEAFF. The CDR3 region has the DNA TGTGCCAGCAGTCCGGGACAGGGCCGGGGGACTGAAGCTTTCTTT.

The chain employs TRBV19 and TRBJ2-2; tentative D call: TRBD1 (6 bases). Deletions cut 2 bases from V and 5 bases from J, with 24 bases between. Germline assignment: CDR1 LNHDA and CDR2 SQIVND (reference sequence). The CDR3 length is 19 residues. The CDR3 DNA follows: TGTGCCAGTAGTATACCCCAAAAAAACAGGGTTCCTCTAACCGGGGAGCTGTTTTTT. Translated, it gives CASSIPQKNRVPLTGELFF.

This sequence joins TRBV7-2 and TRBJ2-3; the D gene is possibly TRBD2 (5 bases). In germline, CDR1 is SGHTA, CDR2 FQGNSA. Trimming left V 3 bases short and J 5 bases short, with 9 bases between. The CDR3 totals 13 residues. Here the CDR3 DNA reads TGTGCCAGCAGCTTCGGGGTGGGAGATACGCAGTATTTT. Translation gives CASSFGVGDTQYF.

This chain links TRBV2 with TRBJ1-5, with TRBD1 matching 7 bases. The V segment lost 7 bases and the J segment 5 bases; nucleotides outside the gene matches: 5. The CDR3 is made up of 13 amino acids. The germline V gene has CDR1 SNHLY and CDR2 FYNNEI. CDR3 sequence reads: CASNRGRDQPQHF. CDR3 in DNA: TGTGCCAGCAACAGGGGCCGGGATCAGCCCCAGCATTTT.

V usage is TRBV11-2 and J usage is TRBJ1-4; tentative D call: TRBD1 (5 bases). The CDR3 extends over 15 amino acids. Germline V gene data show CDR1 as SGHAT and CDR2 as FQNNGV. Trimming took 1 base from V and 4 from J, leaving 10 bases between them. The CDR3 DNA sequence: TGTGCCAGCAGCTTAGCCTACAGGATTAATGAAAAACTGTTTTTT. Translated, it gives CASSLAYRINEKLFF.

This clonotype was recorded many times. The chain couples TRBV7-2 to TRBJ2-5, with 13 positions matching TRBD2. This CDR3 region has 16 residues. V was pared by 3 bases and J by 5 bases, with 6 bases of the junction left unmatched. The germline gives CDR1 SGHTA, CDR2 FQGNSA. This CDR3 is CASSFRLAGGGETQYF. In DNA, the CDR3 is TGTGCCAGCAGCTTCCGACTAGCGGGGGGCGGGGAGACCCAGTACTTC. The whole variable domain, filled in from reference TRBV7-2 and TRBJ2-5, reads GAGVSQSPSNKVTEKGKDVELRCDPISGHTALYWYRQSLGQGLEFLIYFQGNSAPDKSGLPSDRFSAERTGGSVSTLTIQRTQQEDSAVYLCASSFRLAGGGETQYFGPGTRLLVL.

The J gene is TRBJ2-1, the V gene TRBV4-3; 7 positions match TRBD2. V lost 0 bases to trimming and J lost 2 bases; unmatched junction nucleotides: 4. The CDR3 sequence is 16 residues long. Germline assignment: CDR1 LGHNA and CDR2 YSLEER. CDR3 amino acids: CASSQDGLAAYNEQFF. DNA of the CDR3: TGCGCCAGCAGCCAAGACGGTCTAGCGGCCTACAATGAGCAGTTCTTC.

The gene calls are TRBV20-1 and TRBJ1-1, with D perhaps matching TRBD1 (5 bases). The CDR3 consists of 14 residues. CDR1 DFQATT and CDR2 SNEGSKA come from the germline V gene (reference sequence). Trimming removed 4 bases from V and 1 base from J, with 13 bases in between. CDR3: CSATGPGPNTEAFF. The CDR3 nucleotides read TGCAGTGCTACCGGCCCGGGGCCGAACACTGAAGCTTTCTTT.

This clonotype was detected only a few times. The rearrangement links TRBV12-3 or TRBV12-4 to TRBJ2-3; 7 nucleotides match TRBD1. V was clipped by 5 bases and J by 2 bases; unmatched bases: 4. The CDR3 has 14 amino acids. The CDR3 DNA reads as TGTGCCAGCAGTGGGACAGTTAACACAGATACGCAGTATTTT. This encodes CASSGTVNTDTQYF.

The chain employs TRBV7-2 and TRBJ1-1, with D perhaps TRBD1 (6 bases). Germline CDR1 is SGHTA and CDR2 is FQGNSA. The length of the CDR3 is 16 residues. V was clipped by 0 bases and J by 0 bases, with 11 bases between them. DNA of the CDR3: TGTGCCAGCAGCTTAGCCCCAGGGGCAGTGAACACTGAAGCTTTCTTT. Its translation is CASSLAPGAVNTEAFF.

This clonotype has just a few counts. The gene calls are TRBV7-2 and TRBJ2-7; the match to TRBD1 covers 9 bases. The length of the CDR3 is 13 residues. Germline V gene sequence: CDR1 SGHTA, CDR2 FQGNSA. The trim removed 5 bases at V and 4 bases at J, leaving 3 bases unmatched. The CDR3 loop reads CASSPDRGYEQYF. In nucleotides, the CDR3 is TGTGCCAGCAGCCCTGACAGGGGGTACGAGCAGTACTTC. Together with reference TRBV7-2 and TRBJ2-7, the CDR3 gives the full variable domain: GAGVSQSPSNKVTEKGKDVELRCDPISGHTALYWYRQSLGQGLEFLIYFQGNSAPDKSGLPSDRFSAERTGGSVSTLTIQRTQQEDSAVYLCASSPDRGYEQYFGPGTRLTVT.

This clonotype was picked up a small number of times. V and J are TRBV25-1 and TRBJ1-2; perhaps TRBD1 as D (6 bases). V shed 4 bases and J shed 5 bases, with 23 bases lying between them. Germline CDR1 is MGHDK and CDR2 is SYGVNS. The CDR3 consists of 17 residues. The CDR3 region has the DNA TGTGCCAGCAGTGGACCCCGAACAGGGAAAACTGGGTATGGCTACACCTTC. Its translation: CASSGPRTGKTGYGYTF.

J is TRBJ2-7 and V is TRBV6-5, with D possibly TRBD1 on 6 matching bases. The CDR3 extends over 14 amino acids. V lost 4 bases and J 3 bases, leaving 13 bases between the germline ends. Germline V gene data show CDR1 as MNHEY and CDR2 as SVGAGI. The chain's CDR3 is CASSWAGDLYEQYF. The CDR3 DNA follows: TGTGCCAGCAGTTGGGCAGGGGACCTCTACGAGCAGTACTTC.

The chain links TRBV27 to TRBJ2-3, with TRBD2 identical over 10 bases. The V segment lost 5 bases and the J segment 4 bases; nucleotides outside the gene matches: 6. The CDR3 loop spans 15 amino acids. CDR1 is MNHEY, CDR2 SMNVEV, per germline (reference sequence). The CDR3 bases are TGTGCCAGCAGTACACGACTAGCGGGTCCAGATACGCAGTATTTT. This translates into CASSTRLAGPDTQYF.

There are a few counts of this clonotype. The CDR3 protein is CASSIIPDRPPRTGELFF. The DNA of the CDR3 is TGTGCCAGTAGTATAATCCCGGACAGGCCCCCGAGAACCGGGGAGCTGTTTTTT. The chain has TRBV19 and TRBJ2-2; TRBD1 aligns across 7 bases. CDR3 length: 18 amino acids. The junction had 14 bases not matched to a gene; V was cut back by 2 bases and J by 5 bases. Germline loops: CDR1 LNHDA, CDR2 SQIVND (reference sequence).

The chain couples TRBV6-2 or TRBV6-3 to TRBJ2-4; no firm D call. Trimming took off 6 bases at V and 8 bases at J, with 14 bases between the two ends. CDR1 and CDR2 from the germline V gene are MNHEY and SVGEGT. The CDR3 has 13 residues. This chain's CDR3 is CASSQLSTDIQYF. The CDR3 region has the DNA TGTGCCAGCAGCCAACTAAGTACGGACATTCAGTACTTC.

The chain links TRBV27 to TRBJ2-3; D is possibly TRBD2 (5 bases). Germline V lookup: CDR1 MNHEY, CDR2 SMNVEV (reference sequence). V lost 7 bases and J 3 bases, leaving 11 bases between the germline ends. The CDR3 extends over 13 amino acids. The CDR3 region has the DNA TGTGCCAGCAACGCGCGAGGGACAGATACGCAGTATTTT. Residues: CASNARGTDTQYF.

V is TRBV12-3 or TRBV12-4 and J is TRBJ1-4; D remains unclear. The CDR3 is 13 amino acids. Deletions cut 3 bases from V and 6 bases from J, with 8 bases between. CDR3 DNA sequence: TGTGCCAGCAGTTTCGGTGTTTATGAAAAACTGTTTTTT. Its protein is CASSFGVYEKLFF.

This sequence joins TRBV5-1 and TRBJ1-1, with no clear D. This CDR3 is built from 15 residues. Germline V CDR1 and CDR2: SGHRS, YFSETQ. Between the trimmed V and J ends, which lost 3 bases and 5 bases, there was a span of 17 bases. The CDR3 nucleotides are TGCGCCAGCAGCTCCAATACCCTAGGAGGGACTGAAGCTTTCTTT. Protein: CASSSNTLGGTEAFF.

The V and J genes are TRBV6-2 or TRBV6-3 and TRBJ2-7, with D perhaps given as TRBD1 or TRBD2 (5 bases each). Trimming stripped 5 bases from V and 2 bases from J, with 25 bases between. CDR3 length: 18 residues. Per the germline V gene, CDR1 is MNHEY and CDR2 is SVGEGT. In DNA form, the CDR3 reads TGTGCCAGCAGTCCCAACATTCGTCCGGGACGGTCAACCTACGAGCAGTACTTC. Its translation is CASSPNIRPGRSTYEQYF.

This sequence joins TRBV5-4 and TRBJ2-3, with D possibly TRBD2 on 6 matching bases. The V end lost 5 bases, the J end lost 6 bases, and 13 bases lay between the germline ends. The germline V gene encodes CDR1 SGHNT and CDR2 YYREEE (reference sequence). CDR3 length: 13 amino acids. The CDR3 is CASRGWLADTQYF. CDR3 coding DNA: TGTGCCAGCAGGGGGTGGCTAGCGGATACGCAGTATTTT.

This chain uses TRBV5-1 with TRBJ1-2, with D possibly being TRBD1 (5 bases). This CDR3 contains 16 residues. The germline V gene has CDR1 SGHRS and CDR2 YFSETQ. V shed 4 bases and J shed 0 bases, with 16 bases lying between them. The CDR3: CASSLGRSTPNYGYTF. The CDR3 nucleotides are TGCGCCAGCAGCCTGGGACGGTCTACCCCTAACTATGGCTACACCTTC.

This chain uses TRBV5-4 with TRBJ1-6; TRBD1 aligns across 7 bases. Unmatched junction bases numbered 9, after V lost 1 base and J lost 8 bases. The germline CDR1 and CDR2 sequences are SGHNT and YYREEE (reference sequence). The CDR3 consists of 16 residues. The CDR3 spells CASSLTGVGLHSPLHF. The CDR3 coding sequence is TGTGCCAGCAGCTTGACAGGGGTCGGATTGCATTCACCCCTCCACTTT.

In this sample, this clonotype turned up a few times. The V call is TRBV12-3 or TRBV12-4, the J call TRBJ2-2; tentatively, D is TRBD1 (5 bases). Trimming stripped 6 bases from V and 9 bases from J, with 20 bases between. There are 15 residues in the CDR3. The CDR3 sequence is CASSTTGPQYRELFF. The CDR3 region has the DNA TGTGCCAGCAGCACCACAGGTCCGCAATACCGGGAGCTGTTTTTT.

This clonotype was counted ten times or more. This sequence joins TRBV7-9 and TRBJ1-1; D not certain. The germline V gene encodes CDR1 SEHNR and CDR2 FQNEAQ (reference sequence). V was pared by 5 bases and J by 10 bases, with 11 bases between. The CDR3 spans 11 residues. The CDR3 loop is CASSPVSGAFF. The CDR3 nucleotides read TGTGCCAGCAGCCCAGTCAGTGGAGCTTTCTTT.

The rearrangement joins TRBV6-1 to TRBJ2-3, with 10 bases aligning to TRBD2. V trimming: 7 bases; J trimming: 5 bases; junction bases outside the gene matches: 9. This CDR3 has 15 residues. CDR1 MNHNS and CDR2 SASEGT come from the germline V gene. This CDR3 is CASNELAGVIDTQYF. The CDR3 DNA follows: TGTGCCAGCAATGAGCTAGCGGGAGTTATAGATACGCAGTATTTT.

The chain links TRBV7-1 to TRBJ1-6; possibly TRBD1 for D (5 bases). TRBV7-1 carries the ORF label, with uncertain function. V was trimmed by 6 bases and J by 14 bases, leaving 23 bases between them. This CDR3 has 15 residues. The CDR3 loop reads CASSPTREGLSSLHF. For the CDR3, the DNA is TGTGCCAGCAGTCCCACCCGCGAGGGGCTTTCGTCCCTCCACTTT.

This clonotype was counted a single time. The chain combines TRBV6-6 with TRBJ1-2; tentative D call: TRBD1 (6 bases). There are 15 residues in the CDR3. The germline CDR1 and CDR2 sequences are MNHNY and SVGAGI (reference sequence). Trimming removed 8 bases from V and 4 bases from J, with 20 bases in between. The CDR3 coding sequence is TGTGCCAGCCTGGGGGGGGGGCCGCTGGTCTATGGCTACACCTTC. The encoded protein is CASLGGGPLVYGYTF.

There are many counts of this clonotype. The J gene is TRBJ2-3, the V gene TRBV24-1; D possibly uses TRBD1 or TRBD2 (5 bases each). The V and J ends lost 2 bases and 0 bases respectively, with 5 bases between them. The germline V gene has CDR1 KGHDR and CDR2 SFDVKD. This CDR3 comprises 14 residues. The CDR3, as DNA: TGTGCCACCAGTGATTGGGACAGCACAGATACGCAGTATTTT. It yields the protein CATSDWDSTDTQYF.

CDR3 in amino acids: CSARDLEYTGELFF. CDR3 nucleotides: TGCAGTGCTAGGGATCTAGAGTACACCGGGGAGCTGTTTTTT. The gene calls are TRBV20-1 and TRBJ2-2; D is undetermined. V was pared by 3 bases and J by 3 bases, with 11 bases between. The germline V gene encodes CDR1 DFQATT and CDR2 SNEGSKA (reference sequence). This CDR3 is built from 14 residues.

This clonotype came up once. The rearrangement uses TRBV7-6 and TRBJ2-1; 12 bases map to TRBD2. The V gene end was trimmed by 1 base and the J gene end by 9 bases; junction bases not matched to a gene: 7. Germline loops: CDR1 SGHVS, CDR2 FNYEAQ. The CDR3 sequence is 16 residues long. In nucleotides, the CDR3 is TGTGCCAGCAGCTTAGGACTAGCGGGAGTGGGGGGTGAGCAGTTCTTC. This gives the protein CASSLGLAGVGGEQFF.

The chain carries TRBV10-3 and TRBJ1-1, with D unclear. CDR1 is ENHRY and CDR2 is SYGVKD in the germline V gene. CDR3 length equals 14 residues. Trimming took off 2 bases at V and 0 bases at J, with 7 bases between the two ends. CDR3 nucleotide sequence: TGTGCCATCAGTGAGACCGACATGAACACTGAAGCTTTCTTT. It codes for CAISETDMNTEAFF.